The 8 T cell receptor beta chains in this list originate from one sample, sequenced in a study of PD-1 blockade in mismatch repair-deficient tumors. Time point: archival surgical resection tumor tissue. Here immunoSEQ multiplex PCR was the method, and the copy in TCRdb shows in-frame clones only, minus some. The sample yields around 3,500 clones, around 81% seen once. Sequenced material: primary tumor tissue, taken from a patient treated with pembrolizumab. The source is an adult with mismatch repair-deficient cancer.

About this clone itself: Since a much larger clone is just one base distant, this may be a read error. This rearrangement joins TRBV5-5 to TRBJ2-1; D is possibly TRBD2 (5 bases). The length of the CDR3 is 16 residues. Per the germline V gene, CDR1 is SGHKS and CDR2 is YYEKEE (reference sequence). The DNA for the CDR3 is TGTACCAGCAGCTCCACTCCTAGCCCTACTAACAATGAGCAGTTCTTC. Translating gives CTSSSTPSPTNNEQFF.

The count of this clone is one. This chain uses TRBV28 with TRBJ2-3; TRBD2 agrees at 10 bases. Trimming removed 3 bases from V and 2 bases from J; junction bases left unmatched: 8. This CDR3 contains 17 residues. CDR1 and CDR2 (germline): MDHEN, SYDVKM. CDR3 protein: CASSLEVAGGITDTQYF. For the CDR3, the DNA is TGTGCCAGCAGTTTGGAGGTAGCGGGAGGAATCACAGATACGCAGTATTTT.

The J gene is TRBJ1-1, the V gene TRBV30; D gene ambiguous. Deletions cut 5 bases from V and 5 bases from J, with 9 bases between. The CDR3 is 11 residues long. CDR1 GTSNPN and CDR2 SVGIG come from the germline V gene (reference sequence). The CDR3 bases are TGTGCCTGGTCGAGGGTAACTGAAGCTTTCTTT. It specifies CAWSRVTEAFF.

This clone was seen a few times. Here the CDR3 reads CASSQERGALVRELFF. The CDR3 DNA reads as TGCGCCAGCAGCCAAGAGCGCGGAGCTTTAGTCCGGGAGCTGTTTTTT. The rearrangement links TRBV4-1 to TRBJ2-2; D gene uncertain. This CDR3 comprises 16 residues. V lost 0 bases and J lost 9, with 17 bases in between. Germline V CDR1 and CDR2: MGHRA, YSYEKL.

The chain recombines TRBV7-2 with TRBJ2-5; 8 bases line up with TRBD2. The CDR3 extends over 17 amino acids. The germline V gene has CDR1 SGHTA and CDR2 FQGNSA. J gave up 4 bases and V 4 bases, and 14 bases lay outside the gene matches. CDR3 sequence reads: CASSSKGAGAVRETQYF. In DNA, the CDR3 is TGTGCCAGCAGCTCAAAAGGAGCGGGAGCCGTTCGAGAGACCCAGTACTTC. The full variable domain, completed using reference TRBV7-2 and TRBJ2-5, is GAGVSQSPSNKVTEKGKDVELRCDPISGHTALYWYRQSLGQGLEFLIYFQGNSAPDKSGLPSDRFSAERTGGSVSTLTIQRTQQEDSAVYLCASSSKGAGAVRETQYFGPGTRLLVL.

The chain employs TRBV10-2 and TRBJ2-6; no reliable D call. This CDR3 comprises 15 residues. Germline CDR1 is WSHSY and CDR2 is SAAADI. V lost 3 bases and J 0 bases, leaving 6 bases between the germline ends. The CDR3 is CASSDPGSGANVLTF. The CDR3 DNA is TGCGCCAGCAGTGACCCAGGCTCTGGGGCCAACGTCCTGACTTTC.

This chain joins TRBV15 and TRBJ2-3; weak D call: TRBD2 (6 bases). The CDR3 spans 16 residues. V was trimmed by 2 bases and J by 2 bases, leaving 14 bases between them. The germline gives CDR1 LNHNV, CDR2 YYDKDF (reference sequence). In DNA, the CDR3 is TGTGCCACCAGCAGATGGGAGCGGGCAAACACAGATACGCAGTATTTT. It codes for CATSRWERANTDTQYF.

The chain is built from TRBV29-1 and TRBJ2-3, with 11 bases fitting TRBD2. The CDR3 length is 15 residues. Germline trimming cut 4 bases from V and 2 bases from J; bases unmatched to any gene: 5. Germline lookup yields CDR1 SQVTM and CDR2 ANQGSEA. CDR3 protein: CSVAGLAGPTDTQYF. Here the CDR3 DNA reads TGCAGCGTTGCCGGACTAGCGGGTCCCACAGATACGCAGTATTTT.